The subject of this entry is one TCR beta chain. The antigen is undetermined. The data were obtained in a study of vaccination effects on CD4 cells after COVID-19. The CDR3 runs to 16 residues. Germline CDR1 MGHRA, CDR2 YSYEKL. Trimming at V came to 4 bases and at J to 1 base, leaving 5 bases not matched to a gene. The assay was immunoSEQ multiplex PCR, and TCRdb's table has in-frame clones only and misses some. In the table there are about 59,000 clones, about 73% of which are singletons. Pools of viral peptides were used by the ViraFEST assay to expand antigen-specific CD4+ T cells ahead of sequencing. Isolating CD4+ T cells followed approximately 9 days of culture. Either the mRNA-1273 or the BNT162b2 vaccine was given to participants as two doses. A few million PBMC were seeded per well and grown in the presence of around 10 IU/ml IL-2 and about 10 ug/ml peptides.

The sequencing here drew on CD4+ T cells from PBMCs cultured with HCoV-OC43 spike peptides, taken after COVID-19 vaccination. Subset here: HCoV-OC43 spike overlapping peptide pool stimulation. The sequence was obtained from a human donor who received a COVID-19 vaccine. The V and J genes are TRBV4-1 and TRBJ2-2; 8 bases align to TRBD2. The CDR3 DNA sequence: TGCGCCAGCAGCCGCGGGGGGCTGGTGAACACCGGGGAGCTGTTTTTT. Translated: CASSRGGLVNTGELFF.